These T cell receptor beta chains were read from a single sample in a study of shared clonotypes between healthy human individuals. Libraries were prepared by immunoSEQ multiplex PCR; TCRdb keeps only in-frame clonotypes and omits some of them. Of around 1.9 million clones in the sample, around 93% were seen once. Sequencing was carried out using naive CD8+ T cells from PBMCs. The receptor set was obtained from a man aged 18 to 30 in good health. Some clones in this sample may be carry-over from other donors' samples. CDR3s include the opening cysteine and the closing phenylalanine or tryptophan. A D gene is named only where the DNA matches it firmly. The size field is filled for only some rows; it gives once, few, many or a size class.

v_gene: TRBV19
d_gene: .
j_gene: TRBJ2-2
abundance: .
CDR3nt: TGTGCCAGTAGTATAGACTCGAACACCGGGGAGCTGTTTTTT
CDR3aa: CASSIDSNTGELFF

v_gene: TRBV5-4
d_gene: .
j_gene: TRBJ2-7
abundance: .
CDR3nt: TGTGCCAGCAGCTCGTCTAGGGCAGGGGTCAGGAACGAGCAGTACTTC
CDR3aa: CASSSSRAGVRNEQYF

v_gene: TRBV5-1
d_gene: TRBD2
j_gene: TRBJ2-1
abundance: .
CDR3nt: TGCGCCAGCAGCTCGACTAGCGGGAGGAGTAATGAGCAGTTCTTC
CDR3aa: CASSSTSGRSNEQFF

v_gene: TRBV9
d_gene: .
j_gene: TRBJ2-7
abundance: .
CDR3nt: TGTGCCAGCAGCGGACAGGACTACGAGCAGTACTTC
CDR3aa: CASSGQDYEQYF

v_gene: TRBV4-3
d_gene: TRBD2
j_gene: TRBJ2-3
abundance: .
CDR3nt: TGCGCCAGCAGCCACTTACTAGCGGGAGGAACAGATACGCAGTATTTT
CDR3aa: CASSHLLAGGTDTQYF

v_gene: TRBV6-6
d_gene: TRBD2
j_gene: TRBJ2-5
abundance: .
CDR3nt: TGTGCCAGCAGTCCGGGACTACAAGAGACCCAGTACTTC
CDR3aa: CASSPGLQETQYF

v_gene: TRBV9
d_gene: .
j_gene: TRBJ1-2
abundance: .
CDR3nt: TGTGCCAGCAGCGTAGACAGGGAGGATGGCTACACCTTC
CDR3aa: CASSVDREDGYTF

v_gene: TRBV5-1
d_gene: .
j_gene: TRBJ1-1
abundance: .
CDR3nt: TGCGCCAGCAGCCCTGGGAGCCTTGGGACTGAAGCTTTCTTT
CDR3aa: CASSPGSLGTEAFF

v_gene: TRBV18
d_gene: .
j_gene: TRBJ1-5
abundance: .
CDR3nt: TGTGCCAGCTCACCACTTAGGGGTGACAATCAGCCCCAGCATTTT
CDR3aa: CASSPLRGDNQPQHF

v_gene: TRBV13
d_gene: TRBD1
j_gene: TRBJ2-7
abundance: .
CDR3nt: TGTGCCAGCAGCTCCCGGGACAGGTACTACGAGCAGTACTTC
CDR3aa: CASSSRDRYYEQYF

v_gene: TRBV5-1
d_gene: TRBD1
j_gene: TRBJ2-1
abundance: .
CDR3nt: TGCGCCAGCAGCTTGGGTCAGGGGGCAGGGGCCTACAATGAGCAGTTCTTC
CDR3aa: CASSLGQGAGAYNEQFF

v_gene: TRBV4-1
d_gene: .
j_gene: TRBJ2-7
abundance: .
CDR3nt: TGCGCCAGCAGCCAAGGACGGACGGACGTCCTAAGGGGCGAGCAGTACTTC
CDR3aa: CASSQGRTDVLRGEQYF

v_gene: TRBV25-1
d_gene: .
j_gene: TRBJ2-5
abundance: once
CDR3nt: TGTGCCAGCAGTGAATGGTCGGTAGGAGTTCAAGAGACCCAGTACTTC
CDR3aa: CASSEWSVGVQETQYF

v_gene: TRBV19
d_gene: .
j_gene: TRBJ2-7
abundance: .
CDR3nt: TGTGCCAGTACGGGCCCATACTCCTACGAGCAGTACTTC
CDR3aa: CASTGPYSYEQYF

v_gene: TRBV7-8
d_gene: .
j_gene: TRBJ1-5
abundance: .
CDR3nt: TGTGCCAGCAGCTTAGTGGCTGCTAGCAATCAGCCCCAGCATTTT
CDR3aa: CASSLVAASNQPQHF

v_gene: TRBV30
d_gene: .
j_gene: TRBJ1-6
abundance: .
CDR3nt: TGTGCCTGGAGGGGACTGAGCTCCTATAATTCACCCCTCCACTTT
CDR3aa: CAWRGLSSYNSPLHF

v_gene: TRBV27
d_gene: .
j_gene: TRBJ1-1
abundance: .
CDR3nt: TGTGCCAGCAGTCCGACACAAATGAACACTGAAGCTTTCTTT
CDR3aa: CASSPTQMNTEAFF

v_gene: TRBV19
d_gene: TRBD1
j_gene: TRBJ1-4
abundance: .
CDR3nt: TGTGCCAGTACCCCCATGGAGGGGGCGGTGGGAAAACTGTTTTTT
CDR3aa: CASTPMEGAVGKLFF

v_gene: TRBV11-2
d_gene: .
j_gene: TRBJ2-7
abundance: .
CDR3nt: TGTGCCAGCAGCTTAGGCTTGGGAGGCTACGAGCAGTACTTC
CDR3aa: CASSLGLGGYEQYF

v_gene: TRBV19
d_gene: TRBD1
j_gene: TRBJ1-1
abundance: .
CDR3nt: TGTGCCAGTAGCCTTGTCCGGGACAGGGCCACCACTGAAGCTTTCTTT
CDR3aa: CASSLVRDRATTEAFF

v_gene: TRBV30
d_gene: TRBD1
j_gene: TRBJ2-5
abundance: .
CDR3nt: TGTGCCTTCGCGGACAGGGTGGGAGAGACCCAGTACTTC
CDR3aa: CAFADRVGETQYF

v_gene: TRBV28
d_gene: .
j_gene: TRBJ1-5
abundance: .
CDR3nt: TGTGCCAGCAGCCCCGGACCGGGGAACTCGAAACCCCAGCATTTT
CDR3aa: CASSPGPGNSKPQHF

v_gene: TRBV25-1
d_gene: .
j_gene: TRBJ2-5
abundance: .
CDR3nt: TGTGCCAGCAGTGATAGATCCTCCTCAGTGGCCCAAGAGACCCAGTACTTC
CDR3aa: CASSDRSSSVAQETQYF

v_gene: TRBV10-1
d_gene: TRBD2
j_gene: TRBJ2-1
abundance: .
CDR3nt: TGCGCCAGCGGCTCCGGGACTAGCGGGACCAATGAGCAGTTCTTC
CDR3aa: CASGSGTSGTNEQFF

v_gene: TRBV7-9
d_gene: .
j_gene: TRBJ2-2
abundance: .
CDR3nt: TGTGCCAGCAGCCATAACACCGGGGAGCTGTTTTTT
CDR3aa: CASSHNTGELFF

v_gene: TRBV27
d_gene: .
j_gene: TRBJ2-7
abundance: .
CDR3nt: TGTGCCAGCAGCCCCTCATTCGGAGACGGCTCCTACGAGCAGTACTTC
CDR3aa: CASSPSFGDGSYEQYF

v_gene: TRBV7-3
d_gene: .
j_gene: TRBJ2-5
abundance: .
CDR3nt: TGTGCCAGCAGCTTAACATTCAGCTTCCAAGAGACCCAGTACTTC
CDR3aa: CASSLTFSFQETQYF

v_gene: TRBV27
d_gene: .
j_gene: TRBJ1-1
abundance: .
CDR3nt: TGTGCCAGCAGTCCCGGAAGGAACACTGAAGCTTTCTTT
CDR3aa: CASSPGRNTEAFF

v_gene: TRBV7-9
d_gene: .
j_gene: TRBJ2-7
abundance: .
CDR3nt: TGTGCCAGCAGCTTAGCTCAGGGTTCGAACTACGAGCAGTACTTC
CDR3aa: CASSLAQGSNYEQYF

v_gene: TRBV6-5
d_gene: TRBD1
j_gene: TRBJ2-7
abundance: .
CDR3nt: TGTGCCAGCAGTTTCCCTGGACAGGGGAGAACCTACGAGCAGTACTTC
CDR3aa: CASSFPGQGRTYEQYF

v_gene: TRBV29-1
d_gene: .
j_gene: TRBJ1-2
abundance: .
CDR3nt: TGCAGCGTTTCTCGGTTGGATGGCTACACCTTC
CDR3aa: CSVSRLDGYTF

v_gene: TRBV27
d_gene: TRBD1
j_gene: TRBJ1-5
abundance: few
CDR3nt: TGTGCCAGCAGTCCACGTGGCAGGGGGGGTCAGCCCCAGCATTTT
CDR3aa: CASSPRGRGGQPQHF

v_gene: TRBV10-1
d_gene: TRBD2
j_gene: TRBJ2-7
abundance: .
CDR3nt: TGCGCCAGCAGTGGGGGAGTAGCGGGAGGGCCCTACGAGCAGTACTTC
CDR3aa: CASSGGVAGGPYEQYF

v_gene: TRBV15
d_gene: .
j_gene: TRBJ2-2
abundance: .
CDR3nt: TGTGCCACCAGCAGAGATCTTGCCGGGACATGGGCCGGGGAGCTGTTTTTT
CDR3aa: CATSRDLAGTWAGELFF

v_gene: TRBV29-1
d_gene: .
j_gene: TRBJ2-3
abundance: .
CDR3nt: TGCAGCGTTGAGGGGGGGCGGACGAGGGGTACAGATACGCAGTATTTT
CDR3aa: CSVEGGRTRGTDTQYF

v_gene: TRBV4-1
d_gene: TRBD2
j_gene: TRBJ2-5
abundance: .
CDR3nt: TGCGCCAGCAGCCAGCGAGGGGCGGGAGGTCTTGAGACCCAGTACTTC
CDR3aa: CASSQRGAGGLETQYF

v_gene: TRBV4-1
d_gene: .
j_gene: TRBJ1-2
abundance: .
CDR3nt: TGCGCCAGCAGCCCCGAACCCACCGGGATCACTAACTATGGCTACACCTTC
CDR3aa: CASSPEPTGITNYGYTF

v_gene: TRBV5-5
d_gene: TRBD1
j_gene: TRBJ2-3
abundance: .
CDR3nt: TGTGCCAGCAGCTTGCAGGGGGCATGGGATACGCAGTATTTT
CDR3aa: CASSLQGAWDTQYF

v_gene: TRBV6-6
d_gene: .
j_gene: TRBJ1-1
abundance: .
CDR3nt: TGTGCCAGCAGTTACTCCTCGGCAGGCCCTTCCCCTGAAGCTTTCTTT
CDR3aa: CASSYSSAGPSPEAFF

v_gene: TRBV15
d_gene: .
j_gene: TRBJ1-3
abundance: .
CDR3nt: TGTGCCACCAGCAGAGATCGTCCGAGCCGTGGAAACACCATATATTTT
CDR3aa: CATSRDRPSRGNTIYF

v_gene: TRBV28
d_gene: TRBD2
j_gene: TRBJ2-2
abundance: .
CDR3nt: TGTGCCAGCAGTCCCTTCGGGGGACTATACACCGGGGAGCTGTTTTTT
CDR3aa: CASSPFGGLYTGELFF

v_gene: TRBV27
d_gene: .
j_gene: TRBJ2-2
abundance: .
CDR3nt: TGTGCCAGCAGTTTCTCCGGACCCGGGGAGCTGTTTTTT
CDR3aa: CASSFSGPGELFF

v_gene: TRBV7-9
d_gene: .
j_gene: TRBJ2-2
abundance: .
CDR3nt: TGTGCCAGCGGCCCCCGGAACACCGGGGAGCTGTTTTTT
CDR3aa: CASGPRNTGELFF

v_gene: TRBV6-5
d_gene: .
j_gene: TRBJ2-7
abundance: .
CDR3nt: TGTGCCATGTCGGCGACTCTCGGGTTACTGCAGTACTTC
CDR3aa: CAMSATLGLLQYF

v_gene: TRBV28
d_gene: TRBD1
j_gene: TRBJ1-4
abundance: once
CDR3nt: TGTGCCAGCAGGGAGGGGGCGGAAAAACTGTTTTTT
CDR3aa: CASREGAEKLFF

v_gene: TRBV5-1
d_gene: .
j_gene: TRBJ2-1
abundance: .
CDR3nt: TGCGCCAGCAGCTTGTTAGGCGGGACAATCGACAATGAGCAGTTCTTC
CDR3aa: CASSLLGGTIDNEQFF

v_gene: TRBV12-1
d_gene: .
j_gene: TRBJ2-5
abundance: .
CDR3nt: TGTGCCAGCAGCTTGGCAGTAAGCCAAGAGACCCAGTACTTC
CDR3aa: CASSLAVSQETQYF

v_gene: TRBV7-8
d_gene: .
j_gene: TRBJ2-3
abundance: .
CDR3nt: TGTGCCAGCACCAAATTAGGGGGTTCCACTGATACGCAGTATTTT
CDR3aa: CASTKLGGSTDTQYF